This is a list of T cell receptor beta chains from one sample in a study of immune evolution from preneoplasia to lung adenocarcinoma. Sequencing used immunoSEQ multiplex PCR; TCRdb keeps in-frame clones, though not all of them. The sample consists of about 16,000 clones, approximately 86% of them appearing once. Sequences were obtained from FFPE invasive lung adenocarcinoma tissue. Receptors originate from a person aged 65 to 85 with invasive lung adenocarcinoma. Each CDR3 is given with its conserved first and last residue. A D gene is named only where the DNA matches it firmly. The listing skips clone size in some rows; elsewhere it reads once, few, many or a size class.

TRBV12-1	TRBJ2-7	.	.	CASNRTHIPYEQYF	TGTGCCAGCAATCGGACCCACATCCCCTACGAGCAGTACTTC
TRBV5-6	TRBJ2-7	.	.	CASSWPLGEQYF	TGTGCCAGCAGCTGGCCTCTTGGCGAGCAGTACTTC
TRBV7-2	TRBJ2-1	once	.	CASSRSSGTYNEQFF	TGTGCCAGCAGCCGTTCCAGCGGAACCTACAATGAGCAGTTCTTC
TRBV7-8	TRBJ2-7	.	.	CASSLEDEQYF	TGTGCCAGCAGCTTAGAGGACGAGCAGTACTTC
TRBV9	TRBJ2-5	.	TRBD2	CASSAGTSGATQYF	TGTGCCAGCAGCGCCGGGACTAGCGGCGCGACCCAGTACTTC
TRBV30	TRBJ2-5	.	.	CAWSVKETQYF	TGTGCCTGGAGTGTAAAAGAGACCCAGTACTTC
TRBV28	TRBJ2-3	.	.	CASSLRLGGGQPQYF	TGTGCCAGCAGTTTACGGCTGGGAGGTGGTCAGCCCCAGTATTTT
TRBV27	TRBJ2-7	.	.	CASSFAGRGGEQYF	TGTGCCAGCAGTTTTGCCGGGCGTGGGGGCGAGCAGTACTTC
TRBV21-1	TRBJ2-3	.	.	CASSKVPLLAGGSSTDTQYF	TGTGCCAGCAGCAAAGTTCCCCTACTAGCGGGAGGGAGCAGCACAGATACGCAGTATTTT
TRBV5-8	TRBJ2-5	.	TRBD2	CASSLSGLAGVTQYF	TGTGCCAGCAGCTTATCCGGACTAGCGGGGGTTACCCAGTACTTC
TRBV20-1	TRBJ2-5	.	.	CSIGGEETQYF	TGCAGTATAGGGGGGGAAGAGACCCAGTACTTC
TRBV4-1	TRBJ2-7	.	TRBD1	CASSWLRDSSYEQYF	TGCGCCAGCAGTTGGCTCCGGGACAGTTCCTACGAGCAGTACTTC
TRBV4-1	TRBJ2-7	once	TRBD1	CASSHEPGQGFEQYF	TGCGCCAGCAGCCATGAACCGGGACAGGGTTTCGAGCAGTACTTC
TRBV2	TRBJ2-5	few	.	CASREQGRFIETQYF	TGTGCCAGCAGAGAACAGGGAAGGTTTATAGAGACCCAGTACTTC
TRBV19	TRBJ2-1	.	.	CASSIPTINEQFF	TGTGCCAGTAGTATCCCCACTATCAATGAGCAGTTCTTC
TRBV27	TRBJ1-2	.	.	CASSWFRGSYGYTF	TGTGCCAGCAGTTGGTTCAGGGGATCTTATGGCTACACCTTC
TRBV28	TRBJ2-7	.	.	CASSLGWGLGAYEQYF	TGTGCCAGCAGTTTAGGGTGGGGACTGGGCGCCTACGAGCAGTACTTC
TRBV28	TRBJ2-7	once	TRBD2	CASSLGEAGRYEQYF	TGTGCCAGCAGTTTAGGGGAAGCGGGGCGATACGAGCAGTACTTC
TRBV9	TRBJ2-1	.	TRBD2	CAIQGWASGYNEQFF	TGTGCCATACAAGGTTGGGCTAGCGGTTACAATGAGCAGTTCTTC
TRBV7-3	TRBJ2-1	once	TRBD1	CASSSRTGGAYNEQFF	TGTGCCAGCAGCTCGAGGACAGGGGGCGCCTACAATGAGCAGTTCTTC
TRBV9	TRBJ2-5	.	TRBD1	CASSYRDRETETQYF	TGTGCCAGCAGCTACCGGGACAGGGAAACGGAGACCCAGTACTTC
TRBV2	TRBJ2-2	.	TRBD2	CASSEQRTRTGELFF	TGTGCCAGCAGTGAACAGAGGACTAGAACCGGGGAGCTGTTTTTT
TRBV5-4	TRBJ2-7	once	.	CASSPPVDPYEQYF	TGTGCCAGCAGCCCCCCTGTCGACCCCTACGAGCAGTACTTC
TRBV25-1	TRBJ2-1	.	TRBD2	CASMGLAAYNEQFF	TGTGCCAGCATGGGCCTAGCGGCTTACAATGAGCAGTTCTTC
TRBV11-1	TRBJ2-5	once	TRBD2	CASSIGASGSGETQYF	TGTGCCAGCAGCATCGGGGCTAGCGGGAGCGGTGAGACCCAGTACTTC
TRBV5-8	TRBJ1-1	once	TRBD1	CASSFWTGGESTEAFF	TGTGCCAGCAGCTTCTGGACAGGGGGCGAAAGCACTGAAGCTTTCTTT
TRBV18	TRBJ1-5	.	.	CASSPPNQPQHF	TGTGCCAGCTCACCACCGAATCAGCCCCAGCATTTT
TRBV4-2	TRBJ2-2	.	.	CASSQEGHREGGELFF	TGTGCCAGCAGCCAAGAGGGGCACAGGGAGGGCGGGGAGCTGTTTTTT
TRBV20-1	TRBJ1-1	.	.	CSARWGVEAFF	TGCAGTGCCCGCTGGGGGGTTGAAGCTTTCTTT
TRBV5-1	TRBJ2-1	.	.	CASSLGGGRYNEQFF	TGCGCCAGCAGCTTGGGTGGGGGTAGGTACAATGAGCAGTTCTTC
TRBV2	TRBJ2-5	few	TRBD2	CASSVMGGTETQYF	TGTGCCAGCAGTGTGATGGGGGGGACGGAGACCCAGTACTTC
TRBV9	TRBJ2-5	.	.	CASSPGTKQETQYF	TGTGCCAGCAGCCCAGGGACAAAACAAGAGACCCAGTACTTC